Given below is one T cell receptor beta chain in context. This sample was included in a study of blood T cell repertoires in COVID-19. Repertoires were generated with immunoSEQ multiplex PCR, while TCRdb's copy carries only in-frame clones and drops some. The data contain around 320,000 clones, 90% of them singletons. V lost 4 bases, J lost 8 bases, and 9 bases stayed unmatched. Germline CDR1 reads SEHNR; CDR2 reads FQNEAQ (reference sequence). The CDR3 extends over 15 amino acids. Material for sequencing was PBMCs or T cells enriched from blood (not recorded which). The clonotype originates from a woman in her thirties who had been exposed to COVID-19. The J gene is TRBJ2-1, the V gene TRBV7-9; 9 bases map to TRBD1. The CDR3 loop is CASSSTGTGNDEQFF. Written as DNA, the CDR3 is TGTGCCAGCAGCTCTACCGGGACAGGGAACGATGAGCAGTTCTTC.